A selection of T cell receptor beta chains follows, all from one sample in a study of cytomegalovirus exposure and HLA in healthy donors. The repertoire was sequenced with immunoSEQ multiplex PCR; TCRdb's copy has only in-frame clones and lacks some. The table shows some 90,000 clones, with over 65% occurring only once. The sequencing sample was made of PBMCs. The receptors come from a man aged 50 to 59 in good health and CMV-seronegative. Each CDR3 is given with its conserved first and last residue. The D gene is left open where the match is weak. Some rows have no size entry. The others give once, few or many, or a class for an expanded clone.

CASSGQRNTEAFF,TGTGCCAGTTCGGGACAGAGGAACACTGAAGCTTTCTTT,-,TRBV19,TRBJ1-1,TRBD1
CASSRDSDSYEQYF,TGTGCCAGCAGCCGGGACTCAGACTCCTACGAGCAGTACTTC,many,TRBV5-8,TRBJ2-7,-
CASFQRPGQGLEQYF,TGTGCCAGCTTTCAGAGACCGGGACAGGGTCTAGAGCAGTACTTC,-,TRBV6-1,TRBJ2-7,TRBD1
CAISENTGGPVEQYF,TGTGCCATCAGTGAAAATACGGGAGGGCCGGTCGAGCAGTACTTC,few,TRBV10-3,TRBJ2-7,TRBD2
CASSTPSSGQYNEQFF,TGTGCCAGTAGTACCCCCTCTAGCGGGCAATACAATGAGCAGTTCTTC,-,TRBV19,TRBJ2-1,TRBD2
CASSRGASSYNEQFF,TGTGCCAGCAGCCGAGGCGCAAGCTCCTACAATGAGCAGTTCTTC,-,TRBV4-2,TRBJ2-1,-
CASSQVASGRAYEQFF,TGTGCCAGCAGCCAAGTGGCTAGCGGGAGGGCCTATGAGCAGTTCTTC,-,TRBV4-1,TRBJ2-1,TRBD2
CASSQDGTPSSGNTIYF,TGCGCCAGCAGCCAAGATGGGACTCCCAGCTCTGGAAACACCATATATTTT,once,TRBV4-1,TRBJ1-3,-
CAISEGQSSYNEQFF,TGTGCCATCAGTGAGGGACAGAGCTCCTACAATGAGCAGTTCTTC,-,TRBV10-3,TRBJ2-1,-
CASLRTSGSYEQFF,TGTGCCAGCCTAAGGACTAGCGGGAGCTATGAGCAGTTCTTC,-,TRBV6-5,TRBJ2-1,TRBD2
CASSLAGIADVQETQYF,TGTGCCAGCAGCTTAGCTGGAATAGCGGACGTACAAGAGACCCAGTACTTC,few,TRBV7-2,TRBJ2-5,-
CASRQGTGEKDEQFF,TGTGCCAGCAGGCAAGGGACAGGGGAAAAGGATGAGCAGTTCTTC,-,TRBV7-9,TRBJ2-1,TRBD1
CASSSRHKGDRLKETQYF,TGCGCCAGCAGCTCGAGACACAAAGGGGACAGACTAAAAGAGACCCAGTACTTC,-,TRBV5-1,TRBJ2-5,TRBD1
CASSRGLDTDTQYF,TGTGCCAGCTCGAGGGGACTAGACACAGATACGCAGTATTTT,-,TRBV18,TRBJ2-3,TRBD2
CAWSRQAGQPQHF,TGTGCCTGGAGTAGACAGGCCGGCCAGCCCCAGCATTTT,-,TRBV30,TRBJ1-5,-
CASSIYQMNTEAFF,TGTGCCAGTAGTATTTACCAGATGAACACTGAAGCTTTCTTT,-,TRBV19,TRBJ1-1,-
CASSQGPRSYNEQFF,TGCGCCAGCAGCCAAGGCCCGCGGTCTTACAATGAGCAGTTCTTC,once,TRBV4-1,TRBJ2-1,-
CSVAPLGQALSNTGELFF,TGCAGCGTTGCACCCTTGGGCCAGGCGCTATCGAACACCGGGGAGCTGTTTTTT,-,TRBV29-1,TRBJ2-2,-
CASSSVGGGIEQYF,TGTGCCAGCAGTAGTGTAGGGGGTGGGATCGAGCAGTACTTC,-,TRBV28,TRBJ2-7,-
CASGLSIGKRGNTEAFF,TGTGCTAGTGGTTTGTCCATAGGAAAAAGGGGAAACACTGAAGCTTTCTTT,-,TRBV12-5,TRBJ1-1,-
CASSEVTGSDGKLFF,TGCGCCAGCAGCGAGGTAACAGGGTCGGATGGAAAACTGTTTTTT,-,TRBV5-1,TRBJ1-4,-
CASSLGTTEQYF,TGTGCCAGCAGCTTGGGGACAACGGAGCAGTACTTC,-,TRBV5-5,TRBJ2-7,-
CASSEVSASNQPQHF,TGTGCCAGCAGTGAAGTGTCTGCGAGCAATCAGCCCCAGCATTTT,-,TRBV6-1,TRBJ1-5,-
CASSSPSGGGNEQYF,TGCGCCAGCAGCTCTCCCTCAGGGGGCGGTAACGAGCAGTACTTC,-,TRBV5-1,TRBJ2-7,TRBD1
CASSPDRMTNYGYTF,TGTGCCAGCAGCCCCGACAGGATGACTAACTATGGCTACACCTTC,-,TRBV6-5,TRBJ1-2,-
CASSPQGVEQYF,TGTGCCAGCAGCCCACAGGGGGTCGAGCAGTACTTC,-,TRBV7-9,TRBJ2-7,TRBD1
CASSSGATSLQETQYF,TGCGCCAGCAGCTCGGGAGCGACTAGCCTCCAAGAGACCCAGTACTTC,-,TRBV5-1,TRBJ2-5,TRBD2
CASSFSGQSNSPLHF,TGTGCCAGCAGTTTTTCGGGACAGAGTAATTCACCCCTCCACTTT,-,TRBV27,TRBJ1-6,TRBD1
CASSHGTRDRVADTQYF,TGTGCCAGCAGCCACGGGACTCGGGACAGGGTCGCAGATACGCAGTATTTT,-,TRBV2,TRBJ2-3,TRBD1
CASSFGGIQETQYF,TGTGCCAGCAGCTTTGGGGGGATTCAAGAGACCCAGTACTTC,-,TRBV5-8,TRBJ2-5,-
CASTPGQGSAGNTIYF,TGTGCCAGCACCCCGGGACAGGGGTCCGCTGGAAACACCATATATTTT,once,TRBV28,TRBJ1-3,TRBD1
CASSLVSGGNTEAFF,TGTGCCAGCAGCTTAGTCTCTGGAGGGAACACTGAAGCTTTCTTT,-,TRBV7-2,TRBJ1-1,-
CASSQDGAESYEQYF,TGCGCCAGCAGCCAAGATGGGGCGGAAAGCTACGAGCAGTACTTC,-,TRBV4-3,TRBJ2-7,-
CASRLGEAPNEQFF,TGTGCCAGCAGACTAGGGGAGGCCCCGAATGAGCAGTTCTTC,few,TRBV6-6,TRBJ2-1,-
CASSVAGTSGSLSIHNEQFF,TGTGCCAGCAGCGTAGCCGGGACTAGCGGGAGTTTAAGTATCCACAATGAGCAGTTCTTC,-,TRBV9,TRBJ2-1,TRBD2
CASSGRDSYGYTF,TGTGCCAGTAGTGGGCGGGACAGCTATGGCTACACCTTC,-,TRBV19,TRBJ1-2,TRBD1
CASSPRGGGGEKLFF,TGTGCCAGCTCACCACGCGGGGGGGGCGGTGAAAAACTGTTTTTT,-,TRBV18,TRBJ1-4,-
CASSRQGAQLSYEQYF,TGTGCCAGCAGCAGACAGGGGGCACAGCTCTCCTACGAGCAGTACTTC,-,TRBV2,TRBJ2-7,TRBD1
CASRRGTHGEKLFF,TGTGCCAGTCGACGGGGGACGCACGGCGAAAAACTGTTTTTT,-,TRBV6-5,TRBJ1-4,-
CASSYRWSSYNEQFF,TGTGCCAGCAGTTACCGGTGGAGCTCCTACAATGAGCAGTTCTTC,-,TRBV6-5,TRBJ2-1,-
CASSLARADTQYF,TGTGCCAGCAGCTTGGCTAGAGCAGATACGCAGTATTTT,-,TRBV5-4,TRBJ2-3,-
CASSPPPGAGNTIYF,TGTGCCAGCTCACCACCGCCAGGGGCCGGAAACACCATATATTTT,once,TRBV18,TRBJ1-3,-
CASSPRWGREGTDTQYF,TGTGCCAGCAGCCCCCGGTGGGGGCGGGAGGGCACAGATACGCAGTATTTT,-,TRBV7-2,TRBJ2-3,TRBD2
CASTPGGNQPQHF,TGTGCCAGCACACCAGGGGGCAATCAGCCCCAGCATTTT,-,TRBV6-6,TRBJ1-5,-
CASSFVGGGTEAFF,TGTGCCAGCAGTTTCGTCGGGGGGGGGACTGAAGCTTTCTTT,-,TRBV28,TRBJ1-1,-
CASSLTGGHRDEQYF,TGTGCCAGCAGCTTAACTGGCGGCCACCGGGACGAGCAGTACTTC,-,TRBV7-3,TRBJ2-7,-
CASSLTGDEQFF,TGTGCCAGCAGCCTGACAGGGGATGAGCAGTTCTTC,-,TRBV28,TRBJ2-1,TRBD1
CASSLGDRGQETQYF,TGCGCCAGCAGCTTGGGGGACAGGGGACAAGAGACCCAGTACTTC,-,TRBV5-1,TRBJ2-5,TRBD1
CASSPGLAGVRRGDTQYF,TGTGCCAGCAGTCCCGGACTAGCGGGAGTGCGGCGGGGAGATACGCAGTATTTT,-,TRBV4-2,TRBJ2-3,TRBD2
CASSRQVGSETQYF,TGTGCCAGCAGCCGACAGGTTGGGTCAGAGACCCAGTACTTC,-,TRBV6-5,TRBJ2-5,-
CASSFTSGANTEAFF,TGCGCCAGCAGCTTTACCTCCGGAGCGAACACTGAAGCTTTCTTT,few,TRBV5-1,TRBJ1-1,-